This T cell receptor (beta chain) stems from a study of post-analysis software for immune sequencing data. Findings and caveats of the study: With TRBV5-6, TRBV5-1 and TRBV20-1 included, 4 to 6 TRBV segments were more frequent in patients than in controls. Normalized Chao1 diversity was significantly lower in multiple sclerosis patients than in controls.

Comments on this clonotype: What it recognizes is unknown.

With 7 bases removed from V and 4 bases from J, the gap between germline ends came to 19 bases. The CDR3 length is 14 residues. Germline-derived CDR1 and CDR2 are SQVTM and ANQGSEA. TCR beta cDNA libraries included unique molecular identifiers. TCRdb passed the PCR reads through MiXCR, listing each CDR3 protein once. The sample has fewer than 850,000 distinct CDR3 sequences; roughly 27% are singletons. The sample comprised blood. This TCR came from a girl under 18 with multiple sclerosis. This chain connects TRBV29-1 to TRBJ1-1, with D possibly being TRBD1 (5 bases). CDR3 sequence reads: CSAHVGGEATEAFF. Written as DNA, the CDR3 is TGCAGCGCCCACGTCGGGGGGGAGGCCACTGAAGCTTTCTTT.